The present T cell receptor (beta chain) was sequenced within a study of T cell changes during pregnancy in multiple sclerosis. Germline-derived CDR1 and CDR2 are SNHLY and FYNNEI. The length of the CDR3 is 10 residues. Comments on this clone: One end of the junction does not line up with germline, which may come from a read error.

TCRdb's table, derived via immunoSEQ multiplex PCR, lists solely in-frame clones and lacks some. The sample has about 43,000 clones, roughly 88% seen once. The specimen was peripheral blood, collected in the second trimester of pregnancy. The receptor's source is a female donor in good health, enrolled as a control in a pregnancy study. The J gene is TRBJ2-3, the V gene TRBV2, with no clear D. The CDR3 nucleotides read TGTGCCAGCAGTGATTCCACTAACCGATTT. Encoded protein: CASSDSTNRF. Variable domain in full (rest from reference TRBV2 and TRBJ2-3): EPEVTQTPSHQVTQMGQEVILRCVPISNHLYFYWYRQILGQKVEFLVSFYNNEISEKSEIFDDQFSVERPDGSNFTLKIRSTKLEDSAMYFCASSDSTNRFGPGTRLTVL.